This record concerns one T cell receptor beta chain sequence. The antigen remains undetermined. The read is 3 residues too short to cover the CDR3 end, so that end is filled in from the germline J gene. Here immunoSEQ multiplex PCR was the method, and the copy in TCRdb shows in-frame clones only, minus some. The listing records around 23,000 clones. This sample was taken from a study of T cells in women clearing cervical HPV infection. In the study overall: With HLA typing for only a few women, HLA confounding remains possible.

Study-level points and caveats: TRBV6-7 relative abundance averaged roughly 0.099% in cases and around 0.17% in controls.

The CDR3 loop spans 15 amino acids. Deletions cut 4 bases from V and 6 bases from J, with 16 bases between. The germline CDR1 and CDR2 sequences are SGHTA and FQGNSA. This clonotype was sampled from a woman aged 18 to 75 with a cervical HPV16 infection that either progressed to CIN3+ or cleared (not recorded which). The sample consisted of blood buffy coat. This rearrangement joins TRBV7-2 to TRBJ2-1; possibly TRBD2 for D (6 bases). CDR3 DNA (partial): TGTGCCAGCAGCTCACAACCGGGACTCGGCAATGAG. Its protein product is CASSSQPGLGNE. The whole CDR3 protein is CASSSQPGLGNEQFF.